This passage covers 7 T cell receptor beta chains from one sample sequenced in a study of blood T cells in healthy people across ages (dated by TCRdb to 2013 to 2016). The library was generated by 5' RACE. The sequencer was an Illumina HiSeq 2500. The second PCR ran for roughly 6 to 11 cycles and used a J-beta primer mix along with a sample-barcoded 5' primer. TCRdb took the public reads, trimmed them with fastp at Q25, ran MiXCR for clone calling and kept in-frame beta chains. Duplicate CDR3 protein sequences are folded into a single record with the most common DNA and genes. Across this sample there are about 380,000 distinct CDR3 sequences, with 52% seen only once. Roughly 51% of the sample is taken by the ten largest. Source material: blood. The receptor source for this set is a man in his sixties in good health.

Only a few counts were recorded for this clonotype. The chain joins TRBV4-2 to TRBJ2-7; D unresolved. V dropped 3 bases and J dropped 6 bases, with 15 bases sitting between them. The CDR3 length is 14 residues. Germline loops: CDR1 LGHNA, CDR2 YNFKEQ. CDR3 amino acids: CASSQAHELSEQYF. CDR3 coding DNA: TGTGCCAGCAGCCAGGCCCACGAGTTAAGCGAGCAGTACTTC.

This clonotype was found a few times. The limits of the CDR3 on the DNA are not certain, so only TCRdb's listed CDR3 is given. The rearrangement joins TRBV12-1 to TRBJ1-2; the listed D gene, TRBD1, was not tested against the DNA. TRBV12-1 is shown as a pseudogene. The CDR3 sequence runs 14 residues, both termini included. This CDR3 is CASSFAEGAYGYTF.

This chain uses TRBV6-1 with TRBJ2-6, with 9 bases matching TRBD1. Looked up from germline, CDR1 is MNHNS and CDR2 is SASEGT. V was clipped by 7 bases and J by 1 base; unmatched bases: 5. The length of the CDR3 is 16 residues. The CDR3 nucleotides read TGTGCCAGCACGGGACAGGGATGGTCTGGGGCCAACGTCCTGACTTTC. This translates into CASTGQGWSGANVLTF.

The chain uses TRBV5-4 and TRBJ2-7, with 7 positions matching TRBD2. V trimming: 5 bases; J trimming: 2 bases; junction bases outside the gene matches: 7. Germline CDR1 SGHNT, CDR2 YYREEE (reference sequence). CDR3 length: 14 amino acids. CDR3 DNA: TGTGCCAGCAGGGAGCGGGACCTGCCCTACGAGCAGTACTTC. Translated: CASRERDLPYEQYF.

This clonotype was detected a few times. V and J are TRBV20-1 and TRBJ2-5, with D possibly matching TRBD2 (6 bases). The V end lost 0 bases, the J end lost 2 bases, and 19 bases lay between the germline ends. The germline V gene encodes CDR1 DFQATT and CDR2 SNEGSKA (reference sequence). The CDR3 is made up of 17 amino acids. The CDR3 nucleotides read TGCAGTGCTAGAGATGGGCCCCCCGGGAGCGGACAAGAGACCCAGTACTTC. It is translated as CSARDGPPGSGQETQYF.

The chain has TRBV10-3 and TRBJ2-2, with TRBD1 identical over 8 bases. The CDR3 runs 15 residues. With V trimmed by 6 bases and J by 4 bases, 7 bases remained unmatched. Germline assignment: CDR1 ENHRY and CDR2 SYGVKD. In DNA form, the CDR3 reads TGTGCCATCAGGCCCGACAGGGGAGGCACCGGGGAGCTGTTTTTT. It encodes CAIRPDRGGTGELFF.

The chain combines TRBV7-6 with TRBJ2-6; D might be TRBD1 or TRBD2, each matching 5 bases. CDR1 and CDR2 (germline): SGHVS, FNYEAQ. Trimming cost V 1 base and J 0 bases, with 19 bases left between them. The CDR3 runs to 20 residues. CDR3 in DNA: TGTGCCAGCAGCTTAGTGGGCCCGGGACGGATCAGCTCTGGGGCCAACGTCCTGACTTTC. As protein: CASSLVGPGRISSGANVLTF.